This T cell receptor beta chain was recovered during a study of CD4+ T cells in melanoma. About this clone: What it recognizes is unknown.

Points from the study as a whole: CD8+ T cell, macrophage and B cell function reportedly correlated with neoantigen-specific CD4+ T cells. Diverse differentiation states were reported for melanoma neoantigen-specific CD4+ T cells.

Profiled with immunoSEQ multiplex PCR; TCRdb holds only in-frame clones, not every one. The data contain 9,500 to 12,000 clones, roughly 70% of them singletons. J gave up 9 bases and V 8 bases, and 7 bases lay outside the gene matches. The germline gives CDR1 GTSNPN, CDR2 SVGIG (reference sequence). The CDR3 length is 13 residues. The chain links TRBV30 to TRBJ1-6; 10 positions agree with TRBD1. Sequencing input: cells from a culture (not recorded whether cultured in vitro). This TCR came from a human donor with melanoma. The CDR3 DNA follows: TGTGCCGGACGGACAGGGGGTACTTCACCCCTCCACTTT. Residues: CAGRTGGTSPLHF.